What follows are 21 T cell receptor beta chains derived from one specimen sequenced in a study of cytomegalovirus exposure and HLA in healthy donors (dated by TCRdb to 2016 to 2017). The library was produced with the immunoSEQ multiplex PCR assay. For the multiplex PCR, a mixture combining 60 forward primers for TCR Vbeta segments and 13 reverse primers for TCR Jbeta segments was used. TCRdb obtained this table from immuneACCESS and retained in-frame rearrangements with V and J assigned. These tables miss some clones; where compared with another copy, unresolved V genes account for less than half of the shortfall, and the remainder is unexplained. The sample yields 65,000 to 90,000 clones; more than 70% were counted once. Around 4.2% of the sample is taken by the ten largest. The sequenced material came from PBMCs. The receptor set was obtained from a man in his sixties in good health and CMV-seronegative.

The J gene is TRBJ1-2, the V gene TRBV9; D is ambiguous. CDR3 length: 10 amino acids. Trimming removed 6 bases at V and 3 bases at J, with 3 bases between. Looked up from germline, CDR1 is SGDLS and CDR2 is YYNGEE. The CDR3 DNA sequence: TGTGCCAGCACCGACTATGGCTACACCTTC. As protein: CASTDYGYTF.

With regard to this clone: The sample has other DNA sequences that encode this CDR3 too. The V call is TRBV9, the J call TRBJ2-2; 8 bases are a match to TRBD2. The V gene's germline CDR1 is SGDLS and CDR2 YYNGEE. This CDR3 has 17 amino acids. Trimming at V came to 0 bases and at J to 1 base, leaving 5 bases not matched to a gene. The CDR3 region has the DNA TGTGCCAGCAGCGTAGAACCGACTAGCGAGAACACCGGGGAGCTGTTTTTT. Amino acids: CASSVEPTSENTGELFF.

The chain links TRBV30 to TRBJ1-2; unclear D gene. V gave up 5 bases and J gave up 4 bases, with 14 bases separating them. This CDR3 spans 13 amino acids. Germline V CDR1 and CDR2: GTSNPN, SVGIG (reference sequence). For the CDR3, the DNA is TGTGCCTGGCAACACGAGGGTATCTATGGCTACACCTTC. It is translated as CAWQHEGIYGYTF.

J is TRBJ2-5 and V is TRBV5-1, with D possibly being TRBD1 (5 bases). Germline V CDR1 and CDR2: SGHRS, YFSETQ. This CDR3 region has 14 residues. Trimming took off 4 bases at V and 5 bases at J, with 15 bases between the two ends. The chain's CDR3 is CASSQQDNWETQYF. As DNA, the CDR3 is TGCGCCAGCAGCCAACAGGATAATTGGGAGACCCAGTACTTC.

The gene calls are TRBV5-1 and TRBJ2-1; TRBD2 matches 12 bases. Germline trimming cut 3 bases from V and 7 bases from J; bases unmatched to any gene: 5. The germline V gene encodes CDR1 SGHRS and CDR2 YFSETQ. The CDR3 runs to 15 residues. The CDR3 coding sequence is TGCGCCAGCAGCTCAACTAGCGGGGGGTCGAATGAGCAGTTCTTC. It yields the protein CASSSTSGGSNEQFF.

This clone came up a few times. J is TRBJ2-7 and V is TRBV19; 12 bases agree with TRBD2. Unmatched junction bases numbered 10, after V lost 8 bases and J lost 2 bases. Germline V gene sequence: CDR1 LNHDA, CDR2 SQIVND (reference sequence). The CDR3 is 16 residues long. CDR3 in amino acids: CASSKQTSGGTYEQYF. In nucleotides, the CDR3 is TGTGCCAGTTCCAAGCAGACTAGCGGGGGCACCTACGAGCAGTACTTC.

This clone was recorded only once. The CDR3 loop reads CASSVHPPGTVTNYGYTF. In DNA form, the CDR3 reads TGTGCCAGCAGCGTCCACCCCCCCGGGACAGTCACCAACTATGGCTACACCTTC. This chain uses TRBV9 with TRBJ1-2; TRBD1 matches at 7 bases. CDR1 is SGDLS, CDR2 YYNGEE, per germline. The CDR3 sequence is 18 residues long. Unmatched junction bases numbered 15, after V lost 2 bases and J lost 2 bases.

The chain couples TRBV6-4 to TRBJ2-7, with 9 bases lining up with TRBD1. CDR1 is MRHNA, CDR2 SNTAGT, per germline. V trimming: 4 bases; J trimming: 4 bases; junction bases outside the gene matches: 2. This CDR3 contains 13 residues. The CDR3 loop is CASSAGTGYEQYF. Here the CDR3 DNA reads TGTGCCAGCAGTGCCGGGACAGGGTACGAGCAGTACTTC.

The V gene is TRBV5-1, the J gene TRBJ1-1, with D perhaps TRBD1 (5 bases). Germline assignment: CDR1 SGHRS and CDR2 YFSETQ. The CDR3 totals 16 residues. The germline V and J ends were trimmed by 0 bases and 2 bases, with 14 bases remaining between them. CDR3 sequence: CASSLAAARTNTEAFF. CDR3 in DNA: TGCGCCAGCAGCTTGGCGGCAGCCAGGACAAACACTGAAGCTTTCTTT.

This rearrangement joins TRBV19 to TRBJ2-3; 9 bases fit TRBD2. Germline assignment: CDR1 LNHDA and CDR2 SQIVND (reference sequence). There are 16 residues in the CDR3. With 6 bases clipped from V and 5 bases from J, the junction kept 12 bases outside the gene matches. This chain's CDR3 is CASRPRGGGDKDTQYF. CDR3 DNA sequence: TGTGCCAGTAGGCCTCGGGGCGGGGGGGATAAAGATACGCAGTATTTT.

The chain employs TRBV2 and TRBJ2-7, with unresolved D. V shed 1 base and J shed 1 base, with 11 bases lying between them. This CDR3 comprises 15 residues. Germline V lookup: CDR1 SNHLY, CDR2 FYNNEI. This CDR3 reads CASSEGRGMSYEQYF. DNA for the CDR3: TGTGCCAGCAGTGAAGGTAGAGGAATGTCCTACGAGCAGTACTTC.

DNA of the CDR3: TGTGCCTGGAGTGTACAACAGGGGAGACGCAGCGGCTACACCTTC. This encodes CAWSVQQGRRSGYTF. V gene TRBV30 combines with J gene TRBJ1-2, with 7 nucleotides matching TRBD1. Germline-derived CDR1 and CDR2 are GTSNPN and SVGIG (reference sequence). The CDR3 loop spans 15 amino acids. The V segment lost 0 bases and the J segment 8 bases; nucleotides outside the gene matches: 12.

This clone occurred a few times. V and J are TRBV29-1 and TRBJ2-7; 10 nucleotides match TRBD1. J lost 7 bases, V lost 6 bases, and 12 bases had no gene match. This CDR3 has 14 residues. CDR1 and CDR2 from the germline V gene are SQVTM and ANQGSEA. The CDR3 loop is CSVDGQGVRKEQYF. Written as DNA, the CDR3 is TGCAGCGTGGACGGACAGGGGGTGCGCAAGGAGCAGTACTTC.

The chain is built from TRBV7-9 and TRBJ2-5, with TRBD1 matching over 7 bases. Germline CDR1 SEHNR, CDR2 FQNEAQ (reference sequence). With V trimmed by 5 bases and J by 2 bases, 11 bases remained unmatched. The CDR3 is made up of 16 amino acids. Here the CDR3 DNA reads TGTGCCAGCAGCGAACTGACAGGGAATGGGCAAGAGACCCAGTACTTC. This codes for CASSELTGNGQETQYF.

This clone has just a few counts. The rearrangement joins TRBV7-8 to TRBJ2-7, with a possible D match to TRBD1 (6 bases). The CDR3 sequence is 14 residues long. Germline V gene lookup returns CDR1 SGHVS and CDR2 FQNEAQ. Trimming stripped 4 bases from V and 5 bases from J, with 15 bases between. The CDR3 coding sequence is TGTGCCAGCAGCTCGCCGACAGGATGGGACGAGCAGTACTTC. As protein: CASSSPTGWDEQYF.

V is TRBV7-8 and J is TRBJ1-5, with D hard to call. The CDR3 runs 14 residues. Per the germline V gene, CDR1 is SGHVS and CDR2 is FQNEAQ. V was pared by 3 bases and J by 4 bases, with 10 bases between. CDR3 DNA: TGTGCCAGCAGCTTTTCGGGGTCGAATCAGCCCCAGCATTTT. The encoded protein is CASSFSGSNQPQHF. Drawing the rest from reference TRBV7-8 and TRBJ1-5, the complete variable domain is GAGVSQSPRYKVAKRGQDVALRCDPISGHVSLFWYQQALGQGPEFLTYFQNEAQLDKSGLPSDRFFAERPEGSVSTLKIQRTQQEDSAVYLCASSFSGSNQPQHFGDGTRLSIL.

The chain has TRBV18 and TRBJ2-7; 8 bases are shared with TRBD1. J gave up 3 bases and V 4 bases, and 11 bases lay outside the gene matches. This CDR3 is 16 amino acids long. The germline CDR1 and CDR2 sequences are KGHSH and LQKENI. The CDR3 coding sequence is TGTGCCAGCTCACGCTTCACCTCCGGGACAGGCTACGAGCAGTACTTC. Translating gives CASSRFTSGTGYEQYF.

CDR3 DNA sequence: TGTGCCTGGAGTGGGGCAGGGGGCTTCTGGGGCTACACCTTC. This gives the protein CAWSGAGGFWGYTF. This chain links TRBV30 with TRBJ1-2; 8 bases align to TRBD1. Germline loops: CDR1 GTSNPN, CDR2 SVGIG (reference sequence). The CDR3 spans 14 residues. V dropped 1 base and J dropped 8; count of bases not matched to a gene: 9.

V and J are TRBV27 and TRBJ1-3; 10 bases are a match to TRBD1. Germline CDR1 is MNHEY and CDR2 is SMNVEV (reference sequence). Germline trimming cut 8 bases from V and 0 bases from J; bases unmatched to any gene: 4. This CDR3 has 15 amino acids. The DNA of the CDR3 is TGTGCCAGCGGGGACAGGGGCTACTCTGGAAACACCATATATTTT. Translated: CASGDRGYSGNTIYF.

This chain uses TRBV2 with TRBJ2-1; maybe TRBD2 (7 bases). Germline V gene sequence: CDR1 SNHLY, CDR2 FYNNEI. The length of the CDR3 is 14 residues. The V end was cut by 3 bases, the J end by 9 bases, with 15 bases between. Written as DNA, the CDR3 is TGTGCCAGCAGTGAGGGGGGGGGCCGAAGTGAGCAGTTCTTC. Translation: CASSEGGGRSEQFF.

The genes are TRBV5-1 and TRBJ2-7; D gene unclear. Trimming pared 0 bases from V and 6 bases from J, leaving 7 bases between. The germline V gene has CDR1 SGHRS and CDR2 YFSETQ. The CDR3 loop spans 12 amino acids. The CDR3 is CASSLGGSEQYF. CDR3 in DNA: TGCGCCAGCAGCTTGGGAGGTAGCGAGCAGTACTTC.